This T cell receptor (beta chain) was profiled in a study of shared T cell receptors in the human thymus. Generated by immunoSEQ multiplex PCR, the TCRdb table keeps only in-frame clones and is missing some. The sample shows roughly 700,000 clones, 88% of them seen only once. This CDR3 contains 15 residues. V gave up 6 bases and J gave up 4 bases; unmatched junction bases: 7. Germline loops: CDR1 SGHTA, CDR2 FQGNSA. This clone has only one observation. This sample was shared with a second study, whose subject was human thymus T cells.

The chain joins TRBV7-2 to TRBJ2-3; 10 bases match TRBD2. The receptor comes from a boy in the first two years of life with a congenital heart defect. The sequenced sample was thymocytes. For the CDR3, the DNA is TGTGCCAGCAGTCAAGCGGGAGGGCCTTCAGATACGCAGTATTTT. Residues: CASSQAGGPSDTQYF.